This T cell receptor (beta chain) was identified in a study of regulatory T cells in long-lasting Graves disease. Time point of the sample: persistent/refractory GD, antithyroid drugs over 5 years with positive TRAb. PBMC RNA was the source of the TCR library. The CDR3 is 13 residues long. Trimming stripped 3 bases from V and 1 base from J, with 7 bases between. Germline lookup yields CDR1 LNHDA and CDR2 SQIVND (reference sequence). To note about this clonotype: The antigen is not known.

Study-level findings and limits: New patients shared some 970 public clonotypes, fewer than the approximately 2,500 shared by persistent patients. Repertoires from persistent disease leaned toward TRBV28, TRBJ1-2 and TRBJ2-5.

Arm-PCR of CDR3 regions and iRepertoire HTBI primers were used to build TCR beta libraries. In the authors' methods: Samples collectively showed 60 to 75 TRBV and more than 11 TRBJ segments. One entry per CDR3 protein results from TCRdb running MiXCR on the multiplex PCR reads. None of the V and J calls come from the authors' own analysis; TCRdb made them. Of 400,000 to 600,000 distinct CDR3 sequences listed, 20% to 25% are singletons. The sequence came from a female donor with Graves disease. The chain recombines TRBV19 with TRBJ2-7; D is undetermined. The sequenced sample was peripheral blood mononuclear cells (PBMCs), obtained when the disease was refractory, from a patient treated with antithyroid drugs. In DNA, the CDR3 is TGTGCCAGTAGTATCAACTTGTCCTACGAGCAGTACTTC. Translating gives CASSINLSYEQYF.